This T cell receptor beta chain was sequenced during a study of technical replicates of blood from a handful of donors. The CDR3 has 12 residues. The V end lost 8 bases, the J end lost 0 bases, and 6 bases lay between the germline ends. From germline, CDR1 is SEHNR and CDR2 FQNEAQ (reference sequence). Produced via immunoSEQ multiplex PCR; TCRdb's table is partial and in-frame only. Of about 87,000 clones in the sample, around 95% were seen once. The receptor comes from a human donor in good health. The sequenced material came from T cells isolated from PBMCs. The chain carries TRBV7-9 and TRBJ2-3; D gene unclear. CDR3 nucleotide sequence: TGTGCCAGCTTACATAGCACAGATACGCAGTATTTT. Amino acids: CASLHSTDTQYF.